The clone carrying this T cell receptor (beta chain) was found a few times. As yet, its antigen is unknown. The data are from a study of post-analysis software for immune sequencing data. Across the whole study: The disease courses covered relapsing-remitting, secondary progressive and progressive-relapsing multiple sclerosis. Whole-study results and caveats: In multiple sclerosis, normalized Chao1 diversity was significantly below that of controls. Higher frequency in patients than in controls was seen for five TRBV segments, with TRBV5-6, TRBV5-1 and TRBV20-1 among them. F measure clustering grouped samples strongly by preparation batch.

Every TCR beta cDNA library bore unique molecular identifiers. T cells numbering roughly 0.9 to 10 million yielded cDNA molecules that totaled about 500,000. TCRdb re-derived calls from the PCR reads in MiXCR, one entry per CDR3 protein. The table has about 400,000 distinct CDR3 sequences, roughly 36% seen once. The CDR3 covers 12 residues. The V end was cut by 2 bases, the J end by 3 bases, with 5 bases between. In germline, CDR1 is MNHEY, CDR2 SVGEGT. This rearrangement joins TRBV6-2 or TRBV6-3 to TRBJ2-7; no firm D call. Specimen: blood. This sequence was found in a girl between 10 and 17 years old with multiple sclerosis. The CDR3 sequence is CASSYGVYEQYF. DNA for the CDR3: TGTGCCAGCAGTTACGGCGTCTACGAGCAGTACTTC.